Reported below is one T cell receptor (beta chain). The antigen is unknown. The donors were healthy bone marrow donors. The data derive from a study of cytomegalovirus exposure and HLA in healthy donors. Whole-study findings and limits: In a later analysis, V- and J-gene trimming of beta chains associated with a DCLRE1C missense variant, replicated independently. Per a prior analysis, the majority of TCR beta V segments were productive roughly 87% or roughly 30% of the time.

Vbeta (60) and Jbeta (13) primers were used in the PCR. Libraries were prepared by immunoSEQ multiplex PCR; TCRdb keeps only in-frame clonotypes and omits some of them. The sample shows about 160,000 clones, roughly four fifths of them seen only once. This receptor was identified in a man between 45 and 60 years old in good health and CMV-seropositive. The material sequenced was PBMCs.

The CDR3 bases are TGTGCCAGCAGCGTGCTAGCGGGAGTCCAAGAGACCCAGTACTTC. As protein: CASSVLAGVQETQYF. V usage is TRBV9 and J usage is TRBJ2-5, with 10 bases matching TRBD2. CDR1 and CDR2 (germline): SGDLS, YYNGEE. The V segment lost 2 bases and the J segment 1 base; nucleotides outside the gene matches: 2. This CDR3 has 15 residues.